The 12 T cell receptor beta chains listed next were all sequenced from one sample in a study of T-cell memory formation after mild COVID-19. TCRdb re-derived calls from the 5' RACE reads in MiXCR, one entry per CDR3 protein. Of fewer than 500,000 distinct CDR3 sequences listed, more than 20% are singletons. The sequenced sample consisted of PBMCs or a T cell subset sorted from them (not recorded which). The origin of the receptors is an adult woman who had mild COVID-19 (a few samples of this study predate the infection). Cell type and time point are not known.

The V gene is TRBV9, the J gene TRBJ2-3; TRBD2 aligns across 9 bases. There are 15 residues in the CDR3. The J segment lost 5 bases and the V segment lost 4 bases, leaving 8 bases of the junction unmatched. Per germline, CDR1 SGDLS and CDR2 YYNGEE. The CDR3 DNA reads TGTGCCAGCAGCCAAGCGGGGGGTGCGGTAGATACGCAGTATTTT. This encodes CASSQAGGAVDTQYF. Combining the CDR3 with reference TRBV9 and TRBJ2-3 gives the whole variable domain DSGVTQTPKHLITATGQRVTLRCSPRSGDLSVYWYQQSLDQGLQFLIQYYNGEERAKGNILERFSAQQFPDLHSELNLSSLELGDSALYFCASSQAGGAVDTQYFGPGTRLTVL.

This clonotype was counted only a few times. The rearrangement joins TRBV24-1 to TRBJ2-1, with D maybe TRBD1 (6 bases). V lost 3 bases and J 0 bases, leaving 17 bases between the germline ends. Germline lookup yields CDR1 KGHDR and CDR2 SFDVKD. This CDR3 has 18 residues. DNA of the CDR3: TGTGCCACCAGTGATCCGGACAGCTCATCAAGCTCCTACAATGAGCAGTTCTTC. Its translation is CATSDPDSSSSSYNEQFF.

This clonotype has only a few counts. The CDR3 loop is CSAGRAPYNEQFF. CDR3 bases: TGCAGTGCTGGCAGGGCCCCCTACAATGAGCAGTTCTTC. The rearrangement links TRBV20-1 to TRBJ2-1, with TRBD1 as a possible D gene (5 bases). V was cut by 5 bases and J by 2 bases, with 10 bases left in between. Germline lookup yields CDR1 DFQATT and CDR2 SNEGSKA (reference sequence). The CDR3 extends over 13 amino acids.

This clonotype turned up a few times. The V gene is TRBV7-8, the J gene TRBJ1-1, with D possibly matching TRBD1 (5 bases). This CDR3 has 14 residues. V was shortened by 5 bases and J by 5 bases, with 15 bases between the two germline ends. Germline V gene data show CDR1 as SGHVS and CDR2 as FQNEAQ. DNA of the CDR3: TGTGCCAGCAGCCCGGGACCCACGAGAACTGAAGCTTTCTTT. It is translated as CASSPGPTRTEAFF. The full variable domain, with the rest looked up from reference TRBV7-8 and TRBJ1-1, is GAGVSQSPRYKVAKRGQDVALRCDPISGHVSLFWYQQALGQGPEFLTYFQNEAQLDKSGLPSDRFFAERPEGSVSTLKIQRTQQEDSAVYLCASSPGPTRTEAFFGQGTRLTVV.

V usage is TRBV24-1 and J usage is TRBJ1-2; D is unclear. The germline V gene encodes CDR1 KGHDR and CDR2 SFDVKD. This CDR3 spans 11 amino acids. The V end was cut by 9 bases, the J end by 4 bases, with 8 bases between. The CDR3 coding sequence is TGTGCCACCGAGGGATCCTATGGCTACACCTTC. Protein product: CATEGSYGYTF.

The rearrangement joins TRBV15 to TRBJ2-3; no clear D. CDR1 is LNHNV, CDR2 YYDKDF, per germline (reference sequence). CDR3 length: 15 residues. Trimming removed 1 base at V and 2 bases at J, with 10 bases between. The CDR3 protein is CATSRGGSFTDTQYF. The CDR3, as DNA: TGTGCCACCAGCAGAGGTGGCAGCTTCACAGATACGCAGTATTTT.

V is TRBV7-9 and J is TRBJ1-2; 7 nucleotides agree with TRBD1. The trim removed 5 bases at V and 8 bases at J, leaving 8 bases unmatched. This CDR3 has 13 residues. Germline V gene data show CDR1 as SEHNR and CDR2 as FQNEAQ (reference sequence). As DNA, the CDR3 is TGTGCCAGCAGCCAACCGGGACAGCAGGGCTACACCTTC. Translated, it gives CASSQPGQQGYTF.

V usage is TRBV7-3 and J usage is TRBJ1-2; D might be TRBD1 (5 bases). The V end was cut by 5 bases, the J end by 8 bases, with 15 bases between. The CDR3 is 13 amino acids. The V gene's germline CDR1 is SGHTA and CDR2 FQGTGA. CDR3 DNA sequence: TGTGCCAGCAGCCAGTGGGGCAGCGAGGGCTACACCTTC. Encoded protein: CASSQWGSEGYTF.

This sequence joins TRBV20-1 and TRBJ2-5, with 8 nucleotides matching TRBD2. CDR3 length: 16 amino acids. From germline, CDR1 is DFQATT and CDR2 SNEGSKA (reference sequence). Losses at the gene ends were 6 bases for V and 0 bases for J; bases not matched to a gene: 12. The CDR3 loop is CSAIPGGAGDQETQYF. Here the CDR3 DNA reads TGCAGTGCGATTCCCGGGGGAGCGGGGGACCAAGAGACCCAGTACTTC.

This clonotype was observed at least ten times. V usage is TRBV7-9 and J usage is TRBJ2-7; 8 positions agree with TRBD2. V shed 2 bases and J 7 bases; nucleotides not matched to a gene: 1. Germline loops: CDR1 SEHNR, CDR2 FQNEAQ (reference sequence). The length of the CDR3 is 12 residues. CDR3 residues: CASSLSGGEQYF. The CDR3 DNA sequence: TGTGCCAGCAGCTTAAGCGGGGGTGAGCAGTACTTC.

The chain is built from TRBV4-1 and TRBJ2-7; 9 bases align to TRBD2. V shed 0 bases and J 4 bases; nucleotides not matched to a gene: 4. The CDR3 runs to 15 residues. Germline loops: CDR1 MGHRA, CDR2 YSYEKL. CDR3: CASSQDIAGAYEQYF. In DNA, the CDR3 is TGCGCCAGCAGCCAAGATATAGCGGGGGCGTACGAGCAGTACTTC.

There are a few counts of this clonotype. V is TRBV3-1 and J is TRBJ1-1; the match to TRBD1 covers 7 bases. Germline loops: CDR1 LGHDT, CDR2 YNNKEL (reference sequence). This CDR3 is built from 14 residues. The junction had 5 bases not matched to a gene; V was cut back by 3 bases and J by 4 bases. The CDR3 here is CASSHTGVATEAFF. The CDR3, as DNA: TGTGCCAGCAGCCATACAGGGGTGGCCACTGAAGCTTTCTTT.